The clone carrying this T cell receptor beta chain has more than one count but fewer than ten. Its antigen is currently unknown. This sample was included in a study of CD8+ T cells in alopecia areata. Across the study: The drug, tofacitinib, lasted 6 to 18 months, followed by 6 months off drug.

The CDR3 runs 17 residues. Germline V lookup: CDR1 GTSNPN, CDR2 SVGIG (reference sequence). The V and J ends lost 2 bases and 2 bases, in that order; junction bases with no gene match: 8. Study-level findings and limits: Normal skin's resident alphabeta T cells are also sequenced in scalp samples.

After isolation, RNA underwent reverse transcription to generate cDNA as the sequencing template. Measured with immunoSEQ multiplex PCR; TCRdb has only the in-frame clones, and not every one. This sample has about 280,000 clones; roughly 64% occur once, and the top ten carry about 1.7%. Treatment meaning: oral pan-JAK inhibitor, 5-10 mg twice daily. Lesional scalp punch biopsies and peripheral blood came from alopecia areata patients. PBMCs provided sorted CD4+ and CD8+ T cells. The chain has TRBV30 and TRBJ2-3; TRBD2 matches at 12 bases. Specimen: CD4+ T cells sorted from blood, collected at week 24, from a patient treated with tofacitinib. The receptor was isolated from a human donor with alopecia areata. The CDR3 nucleotides are TGTGCCTGGAGTTACCTAGCGGGGGGGGACATCACAGATACGCAGTATTTT. This sequence encodes CAWSYLAGGDITDTQYF.